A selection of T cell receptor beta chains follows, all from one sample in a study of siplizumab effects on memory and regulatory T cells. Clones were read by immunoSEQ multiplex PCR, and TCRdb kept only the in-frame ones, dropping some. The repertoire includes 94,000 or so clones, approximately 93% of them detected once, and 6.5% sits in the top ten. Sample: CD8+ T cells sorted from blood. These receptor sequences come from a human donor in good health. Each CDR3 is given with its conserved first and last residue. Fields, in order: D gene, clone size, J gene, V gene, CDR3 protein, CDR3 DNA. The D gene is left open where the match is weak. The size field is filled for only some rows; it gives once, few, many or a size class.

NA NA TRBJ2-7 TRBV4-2 CASSPSGRTEQYF TGTGCCAGCAGCCCATCTGGCCGGACTGAGCAGTACTTC
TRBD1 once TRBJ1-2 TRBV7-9 CASSLSGTGVGYTF TGTGCCAGCAGCTTAAGCGGGACAGGGGTTGGCTACACCTTC
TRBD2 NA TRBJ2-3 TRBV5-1 CASEPQRGSTDTQYF TGCGCCAGCGAGCCCCAGCGGGGTAGCACAGATACGCAGTATTTT
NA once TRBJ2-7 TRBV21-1 CASSSRAPCAYEQYF TGTGCCAGCAGCTCCAGGGCCCCTTGTGCCTACGAGCAGTACTTC
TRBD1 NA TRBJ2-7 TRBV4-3 CASSQGTGVYEQYF TGCGCCAGCAGCCAAGGGACAGGGGTCTACGAGCAGTACTTC
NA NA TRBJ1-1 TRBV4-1 CASSQSFPPEATEAFF TGCGCCAGCAGCCAATCGTTTCCCCCCGAGGCCACTGAAGCTTTCTTT
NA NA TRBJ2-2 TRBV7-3 CASSLSAGVTGELFF TGTGCCAGCAGCTTATCGGCAGGAGTCACCGGGGAGCTGTTTTTT
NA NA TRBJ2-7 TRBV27 CASRLVGTGSYEQYF TGTGCCAGCAGACTAGTGGGGACCGGCTCCTACGAGCAGTACTTC
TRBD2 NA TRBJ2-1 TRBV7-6 CASSQWGLAGGNEQFF TGTGCCAGCAGCCAATGGGGACTAGCGGGAGGGAATGAGCAGTTCTTC
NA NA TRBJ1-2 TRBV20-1 CSARDGYGYTF TGCAGTGCCCGGGACGGCTATGGCTACACCTTC
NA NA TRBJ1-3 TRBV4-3 CASSQDSGTAARYF TGCGCCAGCAGCCAAGATTCCGGGACCGCCGCGAGGTATTTT
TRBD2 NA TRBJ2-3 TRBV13 CASSFPGRGLAGNSDTQYF TGTGCCAGCAGCTTTCCAGGTCGGGGACTAGCGGGGAATTCAGATACGCAGTATTTT
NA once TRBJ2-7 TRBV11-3 CASSPPEVPYEQYF TGTGCCAGCAGCCCCCCGGAGGTGCCCTACGAGCAGTACTTC
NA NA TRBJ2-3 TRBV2 CASSYPLGLSANTDTQYF TGTGCCAGCAGTTACCCTCTGGGACTGTCAGCAAACACAGATACGCAGTATTTT
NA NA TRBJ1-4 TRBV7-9 CASSLDEKLFF TGTGCCAGCAGCTTAGACGAAAAACTGTTTTTT
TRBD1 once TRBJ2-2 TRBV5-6 CASSEARQGATGELFF TGTGCCAGCAGCGAGGCAAGACAGGGGGCTACCGGGGAGCTGTTTTTT
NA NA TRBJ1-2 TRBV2 CASSEGVEGYTF TGTGCCAGCAGTGAAGGGGTGGAGGGCTACACCTTC
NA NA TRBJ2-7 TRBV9 CASRDLYEQYF TGTGCCAGCAGGGACTTGTACGAGCAGTACTTC
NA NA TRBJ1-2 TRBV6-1 CASSDRAHYGYTF TGTGCCAGCAGTGACAGGGCCCACTATGGCTACACCTTC
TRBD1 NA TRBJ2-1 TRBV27 CASRDRGSYNEQFF TGTGCCAGCAGGGACAGGGGGTCCTACAATGAGCAGTTCTTC
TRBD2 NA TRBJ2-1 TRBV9 CASSDLAGGGNEQFF TGTGCCAGCAGCGACCTAGCGGGAGGGGGCAATGAGCAGTTCTTC
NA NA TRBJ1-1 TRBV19 CASSIGWGTEAFF TGTGCCAGTAGTATAGGATGGGGCACTGAAGCTTTCTTT
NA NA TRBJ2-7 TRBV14 CASSQRGTPLGEQYF TGTGCCAGCAGCCAGAGAGGGACTCCCCTCGGCGAGCAGTACTTC
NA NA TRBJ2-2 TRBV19 CASSKAAYTGELFF TGTGCCAGTAGTAAGGCCGCTTACACCGGGGAGCTGTTTTTT
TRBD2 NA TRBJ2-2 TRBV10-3 CAITPSGRGGTGELFF TGTGCCATCACTCCTAGCGGGAGAGGTGGCACCGGGGAGCTGTTTTTT
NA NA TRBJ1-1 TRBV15 CATSFGNPTEAFF TGTGCCACCAGTTTCGGCAACCCCACTGAAGCTTTCTTT
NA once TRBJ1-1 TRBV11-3 CASSATTRNTEAFF TGTGCCAGCAGCGCGACTACTAGGAACACTGAAGCTTTCTTT
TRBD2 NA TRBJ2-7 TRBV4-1 CASSQETSGSYEQYF TGTGCCAGCAGCCAAGAAACTAGCGGGAGCTACGAGCAGTACTTC
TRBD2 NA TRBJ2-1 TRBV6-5 CASSFGTSPNNEQFF TGTGCCAGCAGTTTTGGGACTAGTCCCAACAATGAGCAGTTCTTC
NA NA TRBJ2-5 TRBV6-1 CASGETQYF TGTGCCAGCGGGGAGACCCAGTACTTC
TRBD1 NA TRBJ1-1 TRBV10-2 CASSEDLQGLNTEAFF TGCGCCAGCAGTGAGGACTTACAGGGGCTGAACACTGAAGCTTTCTTT
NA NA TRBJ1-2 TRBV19 CASSIAGNYGYTF TGTGCCAGTAGTATAGCAGGGAACTATGGCTACACCTTC
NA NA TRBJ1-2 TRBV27 CASRGDNNYGYTF TGTGCCAGCAGGGGGGACAATAACTATGGCTACACCTTC
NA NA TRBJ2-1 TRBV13 CASSFSGIADEQFF TGTGCCAGCAGCTTTTCGGGAATTGCGGATGAGCAGTTCTTC
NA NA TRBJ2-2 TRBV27 CASSLFLGTGELFF TGTGCCAGCAGTTTATTTTTAGGCACCGGGGAGCTGTTTTTT
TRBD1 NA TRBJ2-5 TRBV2 CASLTGAGETQYF TGTGCCAGCCTGACAGGGGCGGGGGAGACCCAGTACTTC
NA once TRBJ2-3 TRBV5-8 CASSLAGSDTQYF TGTGCCAGCAGCTTGGCCGGATCAGATACGCAGTATTTT
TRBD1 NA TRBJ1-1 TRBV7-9 CASRIGTGAGGDTEAFF TGTGCCAGCAGAATCGGGACAGGCGCTGGAGGGGACACTGAAGCTTTCTTT
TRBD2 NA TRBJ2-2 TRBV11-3 CASSLRREDTGELFF TGTGCCAGCAGCTTAAGGCGGGAGGACACCGGGGAGCTGTTTTTT
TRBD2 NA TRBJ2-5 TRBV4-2 CASSQDLGLVTKTQYF TGTGCCAGCAGCCAAGACCTTGGACTAGTAACGAAGACCCAGTACTTC
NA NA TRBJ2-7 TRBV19 CASRDPVGYEQYF TGTGCCAGTAGAGATCCCGTCGGGTACGAGCAGTACTTC
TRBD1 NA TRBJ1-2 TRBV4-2 CASSQGAQGRFSEDYGYTF TGTGCCAGCAGCCAAGGGGCACAGGGGCGTTTCTCGGAAGACTATGGCTACACCTTC
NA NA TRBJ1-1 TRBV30 CAWRVGPDTEAFF TGTGCCTGGAGAGTCGGTCCGGACACTGAAGCTTTCTTT
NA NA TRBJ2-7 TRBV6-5 CASSYEGTLKYEQYF TGTGCCAGCAGTTACGAGGGGACATTGAAGTACGAGCAGTACTTC
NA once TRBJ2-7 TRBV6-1 CATPPRVIYEQYF TGTGCCACCCCCCCCCGCGTGATCTACGAGCAGTACTTC
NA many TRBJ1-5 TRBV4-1 CASSQDFSGGSNQPQHF TGCGCCAGCAGCCAAGATTTCTCGGGGGGTAGCAATCAGCCCCAGCATTTT
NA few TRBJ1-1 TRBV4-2 CASSLVKAGKNTEAFF TGTGCCAGCAGCCTTGTCAAGGCAGGGAAGAACACTGAAGCTTTCTTT
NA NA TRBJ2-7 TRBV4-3 CASSERTGSLAYEQYF TGCGCCAGCAGCGAACGAACAGGGTCCCTCGCCTACGAGCAGTACTTC
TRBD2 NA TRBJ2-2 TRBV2 CASSATSGSAYTGELFF TGTGCCAGCAGTGCGACTAGCGGGAGTGCGTACACCGGGGAGCTGTTTTTT
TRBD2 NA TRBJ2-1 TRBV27 CASSLAGSFYNEQFF TGTGCCAGCAGTCTAGCGGGCTCGTTCTACAATGAGCAGTTCTTC
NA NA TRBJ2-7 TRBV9 CASSAGGGESYEQYF TGTGCCAGCAGCGCCGGAGGGGGCGAATCCTACGAGCAGTACTTC
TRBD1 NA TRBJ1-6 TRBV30 CAWSSGTGGSPLHF TGTGCCTGGAGTTCCGGGACAGGCGGTTCACCCCTCCACTTT
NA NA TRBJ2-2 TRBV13 CASSSGPSNTGELFF TGTGCCAGCAGCTCGGGACCATCGAACACCGGGGAGCTGTTTTTT